Each of the 20 T cell receptor beta chains below was sequenced from the same sample in a study of T cell changes during pregnancy in multiple sclerosis. Assay: immunoSEQ multiplex PCR; the TCRdb copy retains only in-frame clones and omits some. The sample has around 80,000 clones; 90% to 95% are singletons. Sequencing used peripheral blood, obtained in the second trimester of pregnancy. These receptors all stem from a female donor in good health, enrolled as a control in a pregnancy study.

V usage is TRBV7-9 and J usage is TRBJ2-5, with D perhaps being TRBD1 or TRBD2 (5 bases each). The assigned J gene may be wrong: the sequence end matches TRBJ2-7 better. The CDR3 is 13 amino acids. Germline V lookup: CDR1 SEHNR, CDR2 FQNEAQ (reference sequence). The CDR3 DNA sequence: TGTGCCAGCAGCTTAGAGGGTGGGGGCGAGCAGTACTTC. Protein sequence: CASSLEGGGEQYF.

J is TRBJ1-5 and V is TRBV10-3, with TRBD1 matching 8 bases. This CDR3 is built from 15 residues. V trimming: 6 bases; J trimming: 2 bases; junction bases outside the gene matches: 6. The V gene's germline CDR1 is ENHRY and CDR2 SYGVKD. CDR3: CAISRTGNGNQPQHF. CDR3 nucleotides: TGTGCCATCAGCCGGACAGGGAACGGCAATCAGCCCCAGCATTTT.

The rearrangement links TRBV11-2 to TRBJ2-1; 11 bases map to TRBD2. This CDR3 has 15 residues. Trimming at V came to 3 bases and at J to 3 bases, leaving 1 base not matched to a gene. Germline CDR1 and CDR2: SGHAT and FQNNGV. As DNA, the CDR3 is TGTGCCAGCAGCTTTACTAGCGGGAGCTACAATGAGCAGTTCTTC. Translation: CASSFTSGSYNEQFF.

J is TRBJ1-1 and V is TRBV5-1, with TRBD1 as a possible D gene (6 bases). Trimming pared 7 bases from V and 9 bases from J, leaving 19 bases between. This CDR3 has 13 residues. Germline V gene data show CDR1 as SGHRS and CDR2 as YFSETQ. The CDR3 sequence is CASGQGSTGKAFF. CDR3 DNA: TGCGCCAGCGGGCAGGGGTCCACCGGAAAAGCTTTCTTT.

This chain uses TRBV7-8 with TRBJ1-3, with a tentative D call TRBD1 (6 bases). CDR1 and CDR2 from the germline V gene are SGHVS and FQNEAQ. The CDR3 sequence is 15 residues long. Trimming shortened V by 5 bases and J by 4 bases, and 15 bases separated the two germline ends. The DNA of the CDR3 is TGTGCCAGCAGCCAAAGTTGGGGGCTAGGAAACACCATATATTTT. This codes for CASSQSWGLGNTIYF. Combining the CDR3 with reference TRBV7-8 and TRBJ1-3 gives the whole variable domain GAGVSQSPRYKVAKRGQDVALRCDPISGHVSLFWYQQALGQGPEFLTYFQNEAQLDKSGLPSDRFFAERPEGSVSTLKIQRTQQEDSAVYLCASSQSWGLGNTIYFGEGSWLTVV.

This clone was seen only a few times. The V and J genes are TRBV2 and TRBJ1-1, with a tentative D call TRBD1 (6 bases). Germline CDR1 and CDR2: SNHLY and FYNNEI. Trimming pared 7 bases from V and 10 bases from J, leaving 25 bases between. The CDR3 contains 15 residues. CDR3 loop: CASTTFIGRGTTAFF. In DNA form, the CDR3 reads TGTGCCAGCACCACCTTCATTGGGAGGGGGACCACAGCTTTCTTT. The full variable domain, with the rest looked up from reference TRBV2 and TRBJ1-1, is EPEVTQTPSHQVTQMGQEVILRCVPISNHLYFYWYRQILGQKVEFLVSFYNNEISEKSEIFDDQFSVERPDGSNFTLKIRSTKLEDSAMYFCASTTFIGRGTTAFFGQGTRLTVV.

V is TRBV6-5 and J is TRBJ2-7, with TRBD1 matching 8 bases. Per germline, CDR1 MNHEY and CDR2 SVGAGI. The CDR3 runs 12 residues. V trimming: 9 bases; J trimming: 6 bases; junction bases outside the gene matches: 7. The CDR3 here is CASRTGQSEQYF. The DNA of the CDR3 is TGTGCCAGTCGGACAGGGCAGAGCGAGCAGTACTTC.

This chain connects TRBV19 to TRBJ2-5; no definite D call. The V and J ends lost 3 bases and 3 bases respectively, with 8 bases between them. CDR3 length equals 13 residues. Looked up from germline, CDR1 is LNHDA and CDR2 is SQIVND (reference sequence). This CDR3 is CASSILSEETQYF. In DNA, the CDR3 is TGTGCCAGTAGTATCCTGAGCGAAGAGACCCAGTACTTC.

The CDR3 sequence: CAISVGQGSNYNEQFF. In nucleotides, the CDR3 is TGTGCCATCAGTGTAGGGCAGGGGTCAAACTACAATGAGCAGTTCTTC. The chain carries TRBV10-3 and TRBJ2-1; D possibly corresponds to TRBD1 (6 bases). This CDR3 comprises 16 residues. Germline values: CDR1 ENHRY, CDR2 SYGVKD. Trimming stripped 4 bases from V and 3 bases from J, with 16 bases between.

This clone was counted once. The chain joins TRBV5-1 to TRBJ2-1; D call uncertain. The V end lost 0 bases, the J end lost 0 bases, and 7 bases lay between the germline ends. CDR3 size: 15 residues. Germline CDR1 and CDR2: SGHRS and YFSETQ. The CDR3: CASSLDRSSYNEQFF. CDR3 coding DNA: TGCGCCAGCAGCTTGGACAGATCCTCCTACAATGAGCAGTTCTTC.

CDR3 in amino acids: CASSVRATGELFF. The CDR3 nucleotides read TGTGCCAGCTCAGTCAGGGCGACCGGGGAGCTGTTTTTT. The chain uses TRBV18 and TRBJ2-2, with D tentatively TRBD1 (5 bases). Trimming took off 5 bases at V and 5 bases at J, with 9 bases between the two ends. The CDR3 spans 13 residues. CDR1 is KGHSH, CDR2 LQKENI, per germline.

The rearrangement uses TRBV14 and TRBJ2-7; 10 nucleotides agree with TRBD2. V dropped 4 bases and J dropped 2; count of bases not matched to a gene: 5. This CDR3 is built from 15 residues. CDR1 and CDR2 (germline): SGHDN, FVKESK. CDR3 region: CASSRIGLAAYEQYF. The CDR3 DNA reads TGTGCCAGCAGCCGAATCGGACTAGCGGCCTACGAGCAGTACTTC.

This rearrangement joins TRBV29-1 to TRBJ2-7; D remains ambiguous. Trimming removed 4 bases at V and 6 bases at J, with 10 bases between. The length of the CDR3 is 11 residues. The germline V gene encodes CDR1 SQVTM and CDR2 ANQGSEA. The CDR3 DNA follows: TGCAGCGTTGCCAACTACCCCGAGCAGTACTTC. Encoded protein: CSVANYPEQYF.

The rearrangement links TRBV5-1 to TRBJ1-3; D is unresolved. Germline CDR1 is SGHRS and CDR2 is YFSETQ. This CDR3 is 15 amino acids long. Trimming shortened V by 0 bases and J by 2 bases, and 9 bases separated the two germline ends. CDR3 nucleotides: TGCGCCAGCAGCTTGGAGGGAGGCACTGGAAACACCATATATTTT. It is translated as CASSLEGGTGNTIYF.

The CDR3 protein is CASSLVGGQFGEQYF. The CDR3, as DNA: TGCGCCAGCAGCTTGGTTGGGGGACAGTTCGGCGAGCAGTACTTC. The chain recombines TRBV5-1 with TRBJ2-7; TRBD1 aligns across 7 bases. CDR1 is SGHRS, CDR2 YFSETQ, per germline. The CDR3 is made up of 15 amino acids. The V and J ends lost 0 bases and 6 bases, in that order; junction bases with no gene match: 9.

This chain joins TRBV18 and TRBJ2-2; unclear D gene. Trimming stripped 6 bases from V and 6 bases from J, with 8 bases between. CDR3 length equals 12 residues. Germline V gene lookup returns CDR1 KGHSH and CDR2 LQKENI. CDR3 region: CASSTMPGELFF. CDR3 coding DNA: TGTGCCAGCTCCACTATGCCCGGGGAGCTGTTTTTT.

The V gene is TRBV6-1, the J gene TRBJ2-3; D possibly corresponds to TRBD1 (6 bases). CDR3 size: 14 residues. Trimming left V 10 bases short and J 5 bases short, with 19 bases between. Per germline, CDR1 MNHNS and CDR2 SASEGT. The CDR3 DNA reads TGTGCCACCAAGGGGGTCCCATCGGGAGATACGCAGTATTTT. This gives the protein CATKGVPSGDTQYF.

This chain uses TRBV4-1 with TRBJ2-7; tentative D call: TRBD2 (6 bases). The V and J ends lost 3 bases and 5 bases respectively, with 14 bases between them. This CDR3 is 14 amino acids long. Per the germline V gene, CDR1 is MGHRA and CDR2 is YSYEKL. The CDR3 protein is CASSHPGEPDEQYF. The CDR3 DNA follows: TGCGCCAGCAGCCATCCGGGGGAGCCGGACGAGCAGTACTTC.

The chain is built from TRBV2 and TRBJ1-1; maybe TRBD1 (5 bases). CDR3 length: 15 residues. Germline CDR1 is SNHLY and CDR2 is FYNNEI. Between the trimmed V and J ends, which lost 4 bases and 2 bases, there was a span of 14 bases. CDR3 sequence reads: CASSVFSGGNTEAFF. CDR3 nucleotide sequence: TGTGCCAGCAGTGTTTTCTCCGGGGGAAACACTGAAGCTTTCTTT.

The V call is TRBV11-2, the J call TRBJ2-6, with 7 bases matching TRBD2. Trimming at V came to 2 bases and at J to 0 bases, leaving 7 bases not matched to a gene. Germline CDR1 SGHAT, CDR2 FQNNGV. The CDR3 covers 18 residues. DNA of the CDR3: TGTGCCAGCAGCTTAACGGGGGGAAAAACCTCTGGGGCCAACGTCCTGACTTTC. Translated, it gives CASSLTGGKTSGANVLTF.